This is a list of T cell receptor beta chains from one sample in a study of radiotherapy plus CTLA-4 blockade in lung cancer. Sequencing used immunoSEQ multiplex PCR; TCRdb keeps in-frame clones, though not all of them. The sample holds approximately 73,000 clones, around 87% seen once. The source material was peripheral blood, sampled from a patient treated with radiotherapy plus ipilimumab. The receptors come from a human donor with non-small cell lung cancer that progressed on radiotherapy plus ipilimumab. Both conserved end residues are part of each CDR3. Fields, in order: clone size, V gene, J gene, D gene, CDR3 protein, CDR3 DNA. A D gene is named only where the DNA matches it firmly. Clone size is given for some rows only: seen once, a few or many times, or a class if the clone is expanded.

abundance: -
v_gene: TRBV5-1
j_gene: TRBJ1-1
d_gene: -
CDR3aa: CASSLVGGLNTEAFF
CDR3nt: TGCGCCAGCAGCTTGGTGGGGGGTTTGAACACTGAAGCTTTCTTT

abundance: -
v_gene: TRBV30
j_gene: TRBJ1-2
d_gene: TRBD1
CDR3aa: CAWSQRDRGTYGYTF
CDR3nt: TGTGCCTGGAGCCAAAGGGACAGGGGAACCTATGGCTACACCTTC

abundance: -
v_gene: TRBV5-6
j_gene: TRBJ2-1
d_gene: TRBD2
CDR3aa: CASTGGLAGGHEQFF
CDR3nt: TGTGCCAGCACGGGGGGGCTAGCGGGAGGGCATGAGCAGTTCTTC

abundance: -
v_gene: TRBV9
j_gene: TRBJ2-1
d_gene: -
CDR3aa: CASSVGVASSYNEQFF
CDR3nt: TGTGCCAGCAGCGTCGGTGTTGCGAGCTCCTACAATGAGCAGTTCTTC

abundance: -
v_gene: TRBV6-1
j_gene: TRBJ1-4
d_gene: TRBD1
CDR3aa: CATHRGANEKLFF
CDR3nt: TGTGCCACCCACAGGGGGGCTAATGAAAAACTGTTTTTT

abundance: -
v_gene: TRBV5-1
j_gene: TRBJ2-3
d_gene: -
CDR3aa: CASSSLASSTDTQYF
CDR3nt: TGCGCCAGCAGTTCTCTAGCGAGTAGCACAGATACGCAGTATTTT

abundance: -
v_gene: TRBV7-2
j_gene: TRBJ2-3
d_gene: TRBD1
CDR3aa: CASRDRAGGADTQYF
CDR3nt: TGTGCCAGCCGGGACAGGGCTGGAGGGGCAGATACGCAGTATTTT

abundance: -
v_gene: TRBV5-6
j_gene: TRBJ2-7
d_gene: -
CDR3aa: CASSLSGRRYEQYF
CDR3nt: TGTGCCAGCAGCTTGAGTGGGAGAAGGTACGAGCAGTACTTC

abundance: -
v_gene: TRBV6-5
j_gene: TRBJ2-5
d_gene: TRBD2
CDR3aa: CASSYEGGRETQYF
CDR3nt: TGTGCCAGCAGTTACGAGGGAGGGCGCGAGACCCAGTACTTC

abundance: -
v_gene: TRBV20-1
j_gene: TRBJ1-2
d_gene: -
CDR3aa: CSAWTEYGYTF
CDR3nt: TGCAGTGCCTGGACAGAATATGGCTACACCTTC

abundance: -
v_gene: TRBV25-1
j_gene: TRBJ1-1
d_gene: -
CDR3aa: CASSESVTGAAFF
CDR3nt: TGTGCCAGCAGTGAAAGTGTGACGGGGGCAGCTTTCTTT

abundance: -
v_gene: TRBV28
j_gene: TRBJ1-5
d_gene: -
CDR3aa: CASSLINQPQHF
CDR3nt: TGTGCCAGCAGTTTGATCAATCAGCCCCAGCATTTT

abundance: -
v_gene: TRBV4-1
j_gene: TRBJ2-1
d_gene: TRBD2
CDR3aa: CASSQATSAGGNNEQFF
CDR3nt: TGCGCCAGCAGCCAAGCCACATCAGCGGGGGGAAACAATGAGCAGTTCTTC

abundance: -
v_gene: TRBV5-1
j_gene: TRBJ1-2
d_gene: -
CDR3aa: CASSLAQFDGYTF
CDR3nt: TGCGCCAGCAGCTTGGCACAGTTCGATGGCTACACCTTC

abundance: -
v_gene: TRBV6-4
j_gene: TRBJ2-3
d_gene: -
CDR3aa: CASSPTHPYTDTQYF
CDR3nt: TGTGCCAGCAGCCCTACACACCCGTACACAGATACGCAGTATTTT

abundance: -
v_gene: TRBV13
j_gene: TRBJ1-1
d_gene: -
CDR3aa: CASSKNREAFF
CDR3nt: TGTGCCAGCAGCAAAAACAGGGAAGCTTTCTTT

abundance: -
v_gene: TRBV27
j_gene: TRBJ1-1
d_gene: -
CDR3aa: CASSKSSTEAFF
CDR3nt: TGTGCCAGCAGCAAGTCAAGCACTGAAGCTTTCTTT

abundance: few
v_gene: TRBV27
j_gene: TRBJ2-1
d_gene: TRBD2
CDR3aa: CASSLAGTNVHEQFF
CDR3nt: TGTGCCAGCAGTCTCGCCGGGACTAATGTGCATGAGCAGTTCTTC

abundance: -
v_gene: TRBV5-1
j_gene: TRBJ1-2
d_gene: TRBD1
CDR3aa: CASSPTPGTDNYGYTF
CDR3nt: TGCGCCAGCAGCCCGACTCCCGGGACAGATAACTATGGCTACACCTTC

abundance: -
v_gene: TRBV30
j_gene: TRBJ2-2
d_gene: -
CDR3aa: CAWSANYRTGELFF
CDR3nt: TGTGCCTGGAGTGCCAATTATCGCACCGGGGAGCTGTTTTTT

abundance: -
v_gene: TRBV12-5
j_gene: TRBJ1-2
d_gene: -
CDR3aa: CASGFPRTSEGYTF
CDR3nt: TGTGCTAGTGGTTTTCCTCGGACGTCCGAGGGCTACACCTTC

abundance: -
v_gene: TRBV11-2
j_gene: TRBJ1-5
d_gene: TRBD1
CDR3aa: CASSWGTGNQPQHF
CDR3nt: TGTGCCAGCAGCTGGGGGACAGGGAATCAGCCCCAGCATTTT

abundance: -
v_gene: TRBV9
j_gene: TRBJ1-1
d_gene: -
CDR3aa: CASSVRPLNTEAFF
CDR3nt: TGTGCCAGCAGCGTAAGACCGCTGAACACTGAAGCTTTCTTT

abundance: once
v_gene: TRBV7-2
j_gene: TRBJ1-2
d_gene: -
CDR3aa: CASSLIVSYGYTF
CDR3nt: TGTGCCAGCAGCTTAATTGTGTCCTATGGCTACACCTTC

abundance: -
v_gene: TRBV6-6
j_gene: TRBJ2-7
d_gene: TRBD2
CDR3aa: CASSYSRLAGGGEQYF
CDR3nt: TGTGCCAGCAGTTACTCGAGACTAGCGGGGGGCGGGGAGCAGTACTTC

abundance: -
v_gene: TRBV29-1
j_gene: TRBJ1-1
d_gene: -
CDR3aa: CSAMTGDNTEAFF
CDR3nt: TGCAGCGCTATGACAGGTGACAACACTGAAGCTTTCTTT

abundance: -
v_gene: TRBV6-1
j_gene: TRBJ1-1
d_gene: -
CDR3aa: CASSERGPNTEAFF
CDR3nt: TGTGCCAGCAGTGAACGGGGACCTAACACTGAAGCTTTCTTT